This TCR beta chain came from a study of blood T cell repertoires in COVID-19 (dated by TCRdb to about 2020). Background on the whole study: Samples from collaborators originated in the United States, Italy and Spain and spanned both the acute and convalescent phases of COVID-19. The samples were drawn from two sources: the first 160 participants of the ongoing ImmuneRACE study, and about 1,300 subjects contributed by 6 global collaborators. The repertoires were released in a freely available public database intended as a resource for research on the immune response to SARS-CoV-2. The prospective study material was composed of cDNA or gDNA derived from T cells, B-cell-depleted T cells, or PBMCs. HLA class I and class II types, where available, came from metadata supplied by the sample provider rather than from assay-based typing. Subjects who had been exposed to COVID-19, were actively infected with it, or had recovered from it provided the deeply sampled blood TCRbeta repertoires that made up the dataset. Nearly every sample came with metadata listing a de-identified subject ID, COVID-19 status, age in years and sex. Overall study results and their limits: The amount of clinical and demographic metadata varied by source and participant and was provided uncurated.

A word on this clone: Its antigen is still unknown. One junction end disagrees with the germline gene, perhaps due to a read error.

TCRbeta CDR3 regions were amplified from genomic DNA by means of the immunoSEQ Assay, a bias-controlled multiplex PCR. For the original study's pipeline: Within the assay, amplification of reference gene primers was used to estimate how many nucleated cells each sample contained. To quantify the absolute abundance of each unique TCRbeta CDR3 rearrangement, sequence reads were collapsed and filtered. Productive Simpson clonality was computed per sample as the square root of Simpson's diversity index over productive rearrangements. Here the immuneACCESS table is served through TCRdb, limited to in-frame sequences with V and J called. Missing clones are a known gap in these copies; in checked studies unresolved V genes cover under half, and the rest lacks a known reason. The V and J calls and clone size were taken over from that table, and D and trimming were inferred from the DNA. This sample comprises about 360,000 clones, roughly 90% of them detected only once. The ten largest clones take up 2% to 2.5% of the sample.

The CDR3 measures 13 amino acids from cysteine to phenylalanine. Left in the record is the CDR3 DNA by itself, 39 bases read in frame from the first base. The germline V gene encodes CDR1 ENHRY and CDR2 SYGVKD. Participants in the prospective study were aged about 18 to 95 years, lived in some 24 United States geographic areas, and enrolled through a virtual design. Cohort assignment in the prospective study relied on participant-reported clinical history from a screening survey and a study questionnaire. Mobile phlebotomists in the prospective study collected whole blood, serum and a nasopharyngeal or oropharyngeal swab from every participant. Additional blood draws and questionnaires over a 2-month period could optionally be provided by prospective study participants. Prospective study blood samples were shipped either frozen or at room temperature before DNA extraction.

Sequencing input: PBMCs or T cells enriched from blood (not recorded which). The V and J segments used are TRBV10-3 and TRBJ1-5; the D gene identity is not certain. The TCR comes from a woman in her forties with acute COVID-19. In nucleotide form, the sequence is TGTGCCATCAACGACCGAGTTGATCAGGCCCAGCATTTT. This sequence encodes CAINDRVDQAQHF.